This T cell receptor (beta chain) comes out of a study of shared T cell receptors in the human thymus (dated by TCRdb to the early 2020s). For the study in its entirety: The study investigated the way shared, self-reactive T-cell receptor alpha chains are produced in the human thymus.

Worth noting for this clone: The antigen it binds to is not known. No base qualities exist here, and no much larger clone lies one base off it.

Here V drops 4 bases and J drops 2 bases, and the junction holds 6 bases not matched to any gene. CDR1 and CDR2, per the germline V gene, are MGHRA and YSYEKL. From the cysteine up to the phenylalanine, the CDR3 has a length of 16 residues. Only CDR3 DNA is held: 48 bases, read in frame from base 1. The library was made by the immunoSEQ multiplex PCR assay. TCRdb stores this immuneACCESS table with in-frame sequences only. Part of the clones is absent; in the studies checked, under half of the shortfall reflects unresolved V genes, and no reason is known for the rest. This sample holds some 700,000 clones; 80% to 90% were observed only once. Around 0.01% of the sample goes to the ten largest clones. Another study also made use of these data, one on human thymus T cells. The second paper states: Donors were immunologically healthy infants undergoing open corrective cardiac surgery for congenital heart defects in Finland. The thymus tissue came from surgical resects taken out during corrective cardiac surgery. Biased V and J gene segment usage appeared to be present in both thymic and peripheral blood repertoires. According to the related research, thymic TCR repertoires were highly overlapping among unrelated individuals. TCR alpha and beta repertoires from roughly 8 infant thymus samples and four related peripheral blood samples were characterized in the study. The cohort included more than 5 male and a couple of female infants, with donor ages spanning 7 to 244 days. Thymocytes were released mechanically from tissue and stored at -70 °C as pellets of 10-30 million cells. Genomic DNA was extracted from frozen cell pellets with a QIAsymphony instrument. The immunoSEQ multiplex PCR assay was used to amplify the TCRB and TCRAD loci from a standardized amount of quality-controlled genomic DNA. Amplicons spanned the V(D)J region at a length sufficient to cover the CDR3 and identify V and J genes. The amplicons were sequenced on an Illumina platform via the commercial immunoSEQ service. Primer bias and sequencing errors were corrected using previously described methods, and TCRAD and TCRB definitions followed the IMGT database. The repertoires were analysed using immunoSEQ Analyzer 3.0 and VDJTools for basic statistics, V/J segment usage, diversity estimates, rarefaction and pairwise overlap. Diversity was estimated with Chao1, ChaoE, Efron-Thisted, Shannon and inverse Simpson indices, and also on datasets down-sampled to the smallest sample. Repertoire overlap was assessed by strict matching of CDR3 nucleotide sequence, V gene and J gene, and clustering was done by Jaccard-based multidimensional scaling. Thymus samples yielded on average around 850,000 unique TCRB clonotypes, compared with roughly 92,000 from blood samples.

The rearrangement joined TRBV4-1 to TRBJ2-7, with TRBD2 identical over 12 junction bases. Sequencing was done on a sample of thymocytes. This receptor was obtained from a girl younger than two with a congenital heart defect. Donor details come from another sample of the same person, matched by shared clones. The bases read TGCGCCAGCAGCCCCTCACTAGCGGGGGGCCCCTACGAGCAGTACTTC. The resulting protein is CASSPSLAGGPYEQYF.